Listed below are T cell receptor beta chains from one sample, sequenced in a study of T cells after yellow fever vaccination. TCRdb reprocessed the 5' RACE reads with MiXCR, giving one entry per CDR3 protein. The table lists about 340,000 distinct CDR3 sequences, 8.5% to 10% of them singletons, with 18% in the top ten. The starting material was PBMCs, obtained on the day of the first yellow fever vaccination. The receptors stem from a man in his late teens or twenties who received the YFV17D yellow fever vaccine. Each CDR3 is given with its conserved first and last residue. A D gene is named only where the DNA matches it firmly. Only some rows state a clone size, as once, few, many or a class for expanded clones.

TGTGCCAGCAGCAGACAGGGTGTTGAGCAGTTCTTC	CASSRQGVEQFF	many	TRBD1	TRBV6-5	TRBJ2-1
TGTGCCAGCAGGGGGCTGGCGGGGGGATACAATGAGCAGTTCTTC	CASRGLAGGYNEQFF	-	TRBD2	TRBV12-3/TRBV12-4	TRBJ2-1
TGTGCCAGCAGCTTGGGGGGACCAGAAGCGACCCAGTACTTC	CASSLGGPEATQYF	many	-	TRBV5-6	TRBJ2-5
TGTGCCAGCAGCGAGGGAGGGGCGAGTTACACAGATACGCAGTATTTT	CASSEGGASYTDTQYF	-	TRBD2	TRBV9	TRBJ2-3
TGTGCCAGCAGCTTCCCGCCGGGACATTCAGATACGCAGTATTTT	CASSFPPGHSDTQYF	-	-	TRBV7-8	TRBJ2-3
TGCAGCGTTGGGACTAGCGGGGGAGAGGGGACCCAGTACTTC	CSVGTSGGEGTQYF	many	TRBD2	TRBV29-1	TRBJ2-5
TGCGCCAGCAGCCAAGCTGGACAGAATAATGAAAAACTGTTTTTT	CASSQAGQNNEKLFF	few	-	TRBV4-1	TRBJ1-4
TGCAGCGTTGGATTTAGACTGGTGCCAGAGACCCAGTACTTC	CSVGFRLVPETQYF	many	-	TRBV29-1	TRBJ2-5
TGCGCCAGCAGCTTGTACAGGGCGGACACTGAAGCTTTCTTT	CASSLYRADTEAFF	many	-	TRBV5-1	TRBJ1-1
TGTGCCACCAGCAGGGCCGGAACTCCGGGCAACGTCCTGACTTTC	CATSRAGTPGNVLTF	few	-	TRBV15	TRBJ2-6
TGCGCCAGCAGCCGCTCGCGGGACACTGAAGCTTTCTTT	CASSRSRDTEAFF	few	-	TRBV5-1	TRBJ1-1
TGTGCCACCAGTCGAGGGTACACCGGGGAGCTGTTTTTT	CATSRGYTGELFF	many	-	TRBV24-1	TRBJ2-2
TGTGCCAGCAGCCGAACCGCGGAACCCTATGGCTACACCTTC	CASSRTAEPYGYTF	-	-	TRBV7-9	TRBJ1-2
TGCAGCGTTTCGGGGGTGGGGATAGGTGAAGCTTTCTTT	CSVSGVGIGEAFF	few	-	TRBV29-1	TRBJ1-1
TGTGCCAGCAGTAAATCCAACAGGGAAGAGACCCAGTACTTC	CASSKSNREETQYF	few	-	TRBV6-1	TRBJ2-5
TGTGCCAGCAGCCCGTCGGAGCTCCGAACCCAGTACTTC	CASSPSELRTQYF	-	-	TRBV7-9	TRBJ2-5
TGTGCCAGCAGTTACGGGACAGGTTCCACAGATACGCAGTATTTT	CASSYGTGSTDTQYF	few	TRBD1	TRBV6-4	TRBJ2-3
TGTGCCAGCAGCCAAGAAGTTTTCCCGGGACAGGGGCTGTACACCTTC	CASSQEVFPGQGLYTF	few	TRBD1	TRBV4-2	TRBJ1-2
TGTGCCAGCAGCTTGCCGTACGAAGAGACCCAGTACTTC	CASSLPYEETQYF	many	-	TRBV5-4	TRBJ2-5
TGTGCCAGCAGTCCTGCGGACATTCAGTACTTC	CASSPADIQYF	-	-	TRBV6-6	TRBJ2-4
TGTGCCAGCAGCACTCACAGGGGGCAGAGTAACACTGAAGCTTTCTTT	CASSTHRGQSNTEAFF	many	TRBD1	TRBV7-2	TRBJ1-1
TGTGCCAGCAGTTTGGTTCAATCAAGGACGGTCTCCTACGAGCAGTACTTC	CASSLVQSRTVSYEQYF	many	-	TRBV12-3/TRBV12-4	TRBJ2-7
TGCGCCAGCAGCTTGGGCGGGGGCATAGACACCGGGGAGCTGTTTTTT	CASSLGGGIDTGELFF	-	-	TRBV5-1	TRBJ2-2
TGTGCCAGCAGTTTCTTTAGGGGGGGAGCCTACGAGCAGTACTTC	CASSFFRGGAYEQYF	-	-	TRBV12-3/TRBV12-4	TRBJ2-7
TGTGCCAGCAGTTCCAATTTACCTTTGGGGGAGCTGTTTTTT	CASSSNLPLGELFF	-	-	TRBV6-5	TRBJ2-2
TGTGCCAGCAGTTACCACCGACAGGACCTGGCTGAAGCTTTCTTT	CASSYHRQDLAEAFF	few	-	TRBV6-2/TRBV6-3	TRBJ1-1
TGTGCCAGCAGCTCGGCAACCGGACAGGGGGCGATAGAGACCCAGTACTTC	CASSSATGQGAIETQYF	few	TRBD1	TRBV7-8	TRBJ2-5
TGCGCCAGCAGCTCCGGGACAGGGGGCACTAATGAAAAACTGTTTTTT	CASSSGTGGTNEKLFF	-	TRBD1	TRBV5-1	TRBJ1-4
TGTGCCATCAGTGCCGTCGCAGCTTACCAAGAGACCCAGTACTTC	CAISAVAAYQETQYF	-	-	TRBV10-3	TRBJ2-5
TGCGCCAGCAGGAGGGGAACCGATGAGCAGTTCTTC	CASRRGTDEQFF	-	-	TRBV5-1	TRBJ2-1
TGTGCCAGGGGCCCCGGACACGTCTGGTGTACCTTC	CARGPGHVWCTF	-	-	TRBV4-2	TRBJ1-2
TGCGCCAGCAGCCAGCCGGGGGGGGCCAACGTCCTGACTTTC	CASSQPGGANVLTF	few	-	TRBV4-3	TRBJ2-6
TGTGCCAGCAGCTCTATTAGCCTTGGGGTGAACACTGAAGCTTTCTTT	CASSSISLGVNTEAFF	many	-	TRBV7-2	TRBJ1-1
TGCGCCAGCAGCCAACGGACAGGGGGATTAGATGAAGCTTTCTTT	CASSQRTGGLDEAFF	few	TRBD1	TRBV4-3	TRBJ1-1
TGTGCCAGCTCACCAAGGCAGACAGAGACCCAGTACTTC	CASSPRQTETQYF	few	-	TRBV18	TRBJ2-5
TGCGCCAGCAGCCAGCGGGGGCCCACAGATACGCAGTATTTT	CASSQRGPTDTQYF	-	-	TRBV4-3	TRBJ2-3
TGCGCCAGCAGCTTGGGCCCCTCCTTCGGCTACACCTTC	CASSLGPSFGYTF	many	-	TRBV5-1	TRBJ1-2
TGTGCCAGCAGTCTACCCTTTAATTCGGGACGGAGGTACGAGCAGTACTTC	CASSLPFNSGRRYEQYF	many	-	TRBV7-2	TRBJ2-7
TGTGCCAGCAGGAGACAGGGGGCAAGGTACACTGAAGCTTTCTTT	CASRRQGARYTEAFF	-	TRBD1	TRBV12-3/TRBV12-4	TRBJ1-1
TGTGCCAGCAGCTTCGGGGGCGGTTACGAGCAGTACTTC	CASSFGGGYEQYF	many	-	TRBV7-2	TRBJ2-7
TGTGCCAGCAGCTTAGCTGGACAGGGGGTTGGTGAGCAGTTCTTC	CASSLAGQGVGEQFF	-	TRBD1	TRBV7-6	TRBJ2-1
TGCAGCGTAGGGGGGAGGGACACTGAAGCTTTCTTT	CSVGGRDTEAFF	-	-	TRBV29-1	TRBJ1-1
TGCGCCAGCAGCTGGGACAGAATGAACAATGAGCAGTTCTTC	CASSWDRMNNEQFF	once	TRBD1	TRBV5-1	TRBJ2-1
TGCAGTGCTAGAGATGAAGTTACTAGCGGCTACTACAATGAGCAGTTCTTC	CSARDEVTSGYYNEQFF	few	TRBD2	TRBV20-1	TRBJ2-1